The present entry profiles one TCR beta chain with its context. This sample is part of a study of blood T cell repertoires in COVID-19. Study overall: PBMCs, B-cell-depleted T cells, or T cells were the source of the cDNA or gDNA that made up the material.

Using immunoSEQ multiplex PCR, the repertoire was profiled, and TCRdb retains in-frame clones only, with some absent. This sample has 110,000 to 150,000 clones, with about three quarters found just once. The germline gives CDR1 SGHDN, CDR2 FVKESK. V lost 3 bases to trimming and J lost 2 bases; unmatched junction nucleotides: 4. This CDR3 has 14 residues. The sequence derives from a woman aged 60-75 years with acute or convalescent COVID-19. The chain employs TRBV14 and TRBJ2-7; 7 bases align to TRBD1. Sequencing was carried out using peripheral blood. The CDR3 is CASSHWDSTYEQYF. The CDR3 bases are TGTGCCAGCAGCCATTGGGACAGCACCTACGAGCAGTACTTC. Using reference TRBV14 and TRBJ2-7 for the parts outside the CDR3, the full variable domain is EAGVTQFPSHSVIEKGQTVTLRCDPISGHDNLYWYRRVMGKEIKFLLHFVKESKQDESGMPNNRFLAERTGGTYSTLKVQPAELEDSGVYFCASSHWDSTYEQYFGPGTRLTVT.